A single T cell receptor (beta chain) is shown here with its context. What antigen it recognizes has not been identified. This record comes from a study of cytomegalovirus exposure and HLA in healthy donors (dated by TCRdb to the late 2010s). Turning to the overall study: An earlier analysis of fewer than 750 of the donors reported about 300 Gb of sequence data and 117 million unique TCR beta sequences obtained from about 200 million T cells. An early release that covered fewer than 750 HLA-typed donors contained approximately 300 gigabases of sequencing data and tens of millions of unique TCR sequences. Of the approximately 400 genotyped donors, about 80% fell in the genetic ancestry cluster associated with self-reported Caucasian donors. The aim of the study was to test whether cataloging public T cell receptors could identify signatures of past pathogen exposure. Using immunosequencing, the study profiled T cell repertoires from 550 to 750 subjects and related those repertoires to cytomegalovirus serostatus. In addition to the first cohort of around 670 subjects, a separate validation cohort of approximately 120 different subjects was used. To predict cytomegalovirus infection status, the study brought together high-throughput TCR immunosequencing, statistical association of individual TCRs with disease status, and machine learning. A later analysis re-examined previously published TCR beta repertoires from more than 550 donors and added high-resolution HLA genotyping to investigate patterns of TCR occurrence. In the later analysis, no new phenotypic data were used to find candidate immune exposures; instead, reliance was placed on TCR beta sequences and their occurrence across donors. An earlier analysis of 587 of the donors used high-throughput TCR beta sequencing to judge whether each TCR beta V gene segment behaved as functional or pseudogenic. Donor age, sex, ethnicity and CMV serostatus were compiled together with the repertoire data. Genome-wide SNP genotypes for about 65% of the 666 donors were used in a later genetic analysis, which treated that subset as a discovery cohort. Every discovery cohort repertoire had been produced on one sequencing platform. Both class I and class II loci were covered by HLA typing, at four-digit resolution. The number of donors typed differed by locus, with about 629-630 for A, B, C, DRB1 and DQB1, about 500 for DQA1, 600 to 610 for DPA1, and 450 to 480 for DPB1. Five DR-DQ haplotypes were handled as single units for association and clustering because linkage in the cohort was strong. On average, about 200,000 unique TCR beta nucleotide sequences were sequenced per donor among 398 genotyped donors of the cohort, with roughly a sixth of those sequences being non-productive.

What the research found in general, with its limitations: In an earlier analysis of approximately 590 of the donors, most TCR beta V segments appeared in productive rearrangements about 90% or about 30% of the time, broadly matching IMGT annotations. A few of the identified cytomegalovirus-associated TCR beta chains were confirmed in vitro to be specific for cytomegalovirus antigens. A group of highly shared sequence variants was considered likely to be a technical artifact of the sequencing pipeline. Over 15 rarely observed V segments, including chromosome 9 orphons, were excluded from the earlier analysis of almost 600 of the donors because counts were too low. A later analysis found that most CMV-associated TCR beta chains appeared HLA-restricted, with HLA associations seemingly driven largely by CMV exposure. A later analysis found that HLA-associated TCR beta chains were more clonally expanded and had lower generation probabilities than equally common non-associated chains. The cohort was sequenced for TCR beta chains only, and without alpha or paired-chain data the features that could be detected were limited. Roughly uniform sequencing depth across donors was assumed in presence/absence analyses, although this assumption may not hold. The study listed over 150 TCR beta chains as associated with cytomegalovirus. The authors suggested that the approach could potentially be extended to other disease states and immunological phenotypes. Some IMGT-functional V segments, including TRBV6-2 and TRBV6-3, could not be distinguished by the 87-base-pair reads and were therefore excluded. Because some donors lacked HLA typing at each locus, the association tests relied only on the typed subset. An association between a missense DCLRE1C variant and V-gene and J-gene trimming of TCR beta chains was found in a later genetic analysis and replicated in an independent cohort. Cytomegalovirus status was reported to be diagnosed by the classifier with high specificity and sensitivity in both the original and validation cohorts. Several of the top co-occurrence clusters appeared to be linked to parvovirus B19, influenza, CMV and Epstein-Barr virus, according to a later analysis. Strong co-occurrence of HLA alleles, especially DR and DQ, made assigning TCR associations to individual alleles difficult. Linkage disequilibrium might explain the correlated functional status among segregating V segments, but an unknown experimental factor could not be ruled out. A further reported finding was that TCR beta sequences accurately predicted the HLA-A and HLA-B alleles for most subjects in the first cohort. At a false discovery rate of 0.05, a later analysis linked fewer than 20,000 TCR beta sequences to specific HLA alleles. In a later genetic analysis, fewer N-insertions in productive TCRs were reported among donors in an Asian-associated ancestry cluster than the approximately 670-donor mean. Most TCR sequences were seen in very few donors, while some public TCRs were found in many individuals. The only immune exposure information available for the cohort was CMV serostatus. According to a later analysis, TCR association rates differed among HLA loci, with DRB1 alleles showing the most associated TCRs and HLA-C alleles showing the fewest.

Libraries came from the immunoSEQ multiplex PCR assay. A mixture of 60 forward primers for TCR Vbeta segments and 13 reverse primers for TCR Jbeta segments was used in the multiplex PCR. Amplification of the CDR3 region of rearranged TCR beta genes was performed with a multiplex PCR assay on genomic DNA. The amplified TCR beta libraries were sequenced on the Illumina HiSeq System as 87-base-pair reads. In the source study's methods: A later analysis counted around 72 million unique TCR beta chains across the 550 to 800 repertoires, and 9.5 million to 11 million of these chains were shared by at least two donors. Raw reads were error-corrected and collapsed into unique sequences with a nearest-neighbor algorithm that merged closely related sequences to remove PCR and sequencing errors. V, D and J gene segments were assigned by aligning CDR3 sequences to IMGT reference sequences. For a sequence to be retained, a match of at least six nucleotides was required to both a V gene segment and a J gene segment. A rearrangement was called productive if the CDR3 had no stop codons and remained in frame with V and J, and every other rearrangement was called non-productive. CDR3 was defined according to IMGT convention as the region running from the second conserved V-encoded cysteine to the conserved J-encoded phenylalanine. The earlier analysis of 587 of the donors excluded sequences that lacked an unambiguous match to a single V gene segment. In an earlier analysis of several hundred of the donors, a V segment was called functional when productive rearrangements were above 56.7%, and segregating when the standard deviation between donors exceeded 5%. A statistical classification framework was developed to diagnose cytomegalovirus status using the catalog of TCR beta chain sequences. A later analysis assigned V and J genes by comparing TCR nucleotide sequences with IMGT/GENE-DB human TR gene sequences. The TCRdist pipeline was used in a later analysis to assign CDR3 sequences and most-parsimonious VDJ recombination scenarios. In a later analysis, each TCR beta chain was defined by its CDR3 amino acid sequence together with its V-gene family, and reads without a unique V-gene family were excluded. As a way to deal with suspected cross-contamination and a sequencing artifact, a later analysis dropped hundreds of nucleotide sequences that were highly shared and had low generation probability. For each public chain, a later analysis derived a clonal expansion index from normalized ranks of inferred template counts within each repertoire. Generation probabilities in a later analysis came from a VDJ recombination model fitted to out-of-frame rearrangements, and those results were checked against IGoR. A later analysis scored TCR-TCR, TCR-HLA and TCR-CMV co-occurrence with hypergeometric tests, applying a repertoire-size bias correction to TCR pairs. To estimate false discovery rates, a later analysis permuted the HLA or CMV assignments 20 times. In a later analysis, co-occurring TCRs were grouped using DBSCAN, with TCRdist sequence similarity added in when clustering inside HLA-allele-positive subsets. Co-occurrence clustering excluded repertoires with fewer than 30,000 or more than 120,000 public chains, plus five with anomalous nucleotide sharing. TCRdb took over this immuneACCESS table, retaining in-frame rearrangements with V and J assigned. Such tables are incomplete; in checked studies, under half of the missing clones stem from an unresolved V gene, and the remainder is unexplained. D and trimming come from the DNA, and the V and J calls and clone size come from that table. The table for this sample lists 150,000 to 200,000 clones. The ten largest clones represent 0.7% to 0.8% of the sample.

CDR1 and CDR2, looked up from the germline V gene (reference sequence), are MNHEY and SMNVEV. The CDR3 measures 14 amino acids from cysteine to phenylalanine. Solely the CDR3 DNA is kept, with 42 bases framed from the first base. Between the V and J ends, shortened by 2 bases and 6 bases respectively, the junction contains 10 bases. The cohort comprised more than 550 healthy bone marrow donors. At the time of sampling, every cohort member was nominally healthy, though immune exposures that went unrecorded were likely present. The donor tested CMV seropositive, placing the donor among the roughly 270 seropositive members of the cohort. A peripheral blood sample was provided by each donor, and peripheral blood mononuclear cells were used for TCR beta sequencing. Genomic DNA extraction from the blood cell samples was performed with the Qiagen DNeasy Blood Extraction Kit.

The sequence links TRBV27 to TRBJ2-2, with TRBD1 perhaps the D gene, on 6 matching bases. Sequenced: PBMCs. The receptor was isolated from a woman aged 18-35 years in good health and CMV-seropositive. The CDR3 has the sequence CASSLTGLSGELFF. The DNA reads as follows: TGTGCCAGCAGTTTAACAGGGCTCTCCGGGGAGCTGTTTTTT.